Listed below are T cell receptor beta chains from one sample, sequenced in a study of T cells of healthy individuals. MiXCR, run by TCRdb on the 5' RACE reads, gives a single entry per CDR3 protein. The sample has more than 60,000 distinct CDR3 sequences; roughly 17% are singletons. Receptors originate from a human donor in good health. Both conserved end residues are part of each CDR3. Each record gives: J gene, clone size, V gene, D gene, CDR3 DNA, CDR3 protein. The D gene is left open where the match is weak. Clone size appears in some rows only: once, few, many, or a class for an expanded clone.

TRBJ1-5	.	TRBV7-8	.	TGTGCCAGCAGCTCAGATGACAGCAATCAGCCCCAGCATTTT	CASSSDDSNQPQHF
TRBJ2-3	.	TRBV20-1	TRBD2	TGCAGTGCCGGACTAGCGGGGACAGATACGCAGTATTTT	CSAGLAGTDTQYF
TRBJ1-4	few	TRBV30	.	TGTGCCTGGAGTGGGACCATCTCCGAAAAACTGTTTTTT	CAWSGTISEKLFF
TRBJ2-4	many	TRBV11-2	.	TGTGCCAGCAGCTTGGACACCTTAGCCAAAAACATTCAGTACTTC	CASSLDTLAKNIQYF
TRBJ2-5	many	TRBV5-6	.	TGTGCCAGCAGCTTGCAGCACGGAACCCAGTACTTC	CASSLQHGTQYF
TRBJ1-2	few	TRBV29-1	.	TGCAGCGCCCAAGACAGGAACTATGGCTACACCTTC	CSAQDRNYGYTF
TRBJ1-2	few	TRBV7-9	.	TGTGCCACTGGACCCGTTAACTATGGCTACACCTTC	CATGPVNYGYTF
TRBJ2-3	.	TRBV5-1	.	TGCGCCAGCAGCCGAGGACCCCTGACTAGTAGGTCGATAGATACGCAGTATTTT	CASSRGPLTSRSIDTQYF
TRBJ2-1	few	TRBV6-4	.	TGTGCCACCTCCAGGGGTGAGGGCAATGAGCAGTTCTTC	CATSRGEGNEQFF
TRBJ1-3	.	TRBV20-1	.	TGCAGTGTTGCAGGGGTCTCTGGAAACACCATATATTTT	CSVAGVSGNTIYF
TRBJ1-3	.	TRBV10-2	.	TGCGCCAGCAGTCCGGGACGAACTTCTGGAAACACCATATATTTT	CASSPGRTSGNTIYF
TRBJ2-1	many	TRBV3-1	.	TGTGCCAGCAGCTCAACTCAGGGAGGTGAGCAGTTCTTC	CASSSTQGGEQFF
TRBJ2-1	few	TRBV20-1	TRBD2	TGCAGTGCTAGACTAGCGGGTGAATACAATGAGCAGTTCTTC	CSARLAGEYNEQFF
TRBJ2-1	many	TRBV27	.	TGTGCCAGCAGTTTATTTAGCGGAATTAACAATGAGCAGTTCTTC	CASSLFSGINNEQFF
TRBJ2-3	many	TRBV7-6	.	TGTGCCAGCACCAGCACCCGGGATACGCAGTATTTT	CASTSTRDTQYF
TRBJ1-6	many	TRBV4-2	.	TGTGCCAGCAGCCAACCGTACCAAGGGATATCACCCCTCCACTTT	CASSQPYQGISPLHF
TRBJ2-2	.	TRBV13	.	TGTGCCAGCAGCTTAAACGGACCAACCGGGGAGCTGTTTTTT	CASSLNGPTGELFF
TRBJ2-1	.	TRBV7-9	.	TGTGCCAGCAGCTCGGAGTCTAACGAGCAGTTCTTC	CASSSESNEQFF
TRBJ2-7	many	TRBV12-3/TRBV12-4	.	TGTGCCAGCAGTTTAGAATTAGCGCCAACCTACGAGCAGTACTTC	CASSLELAPTYEQYF
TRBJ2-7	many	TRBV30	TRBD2	TGTGCCTGGACTAGCGGGCCCTACGAGCAGTACTTC	CAWTSGPYEQYF
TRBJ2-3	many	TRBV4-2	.	TGTGCCAGCCGTGCGGGGGCCACAGATACGCAGTATTTT	CASRAGATDTQYF
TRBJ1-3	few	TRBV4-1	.	TGCGCCAGCAGCCAAGTTAGTGCCCTCTCTGGAAACACCATATATTTT	CASSQVSALSGNTIYF
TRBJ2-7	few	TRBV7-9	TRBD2	TGTGCCAGCTCGACTAGCGTAGCCTACGAGCAGTACTTC	CASSTSVAYEQYF
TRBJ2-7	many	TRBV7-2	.	TGTGCCAGCAGCCCTAGAAGCGCCTCCTACGAGCAGTACTTC	CASSPRSASYEQYF
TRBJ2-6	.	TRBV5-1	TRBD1	TGCGCCAGCAGCTTGGCGACACTCACAGGGGCTGGGGCCAACGTCCTGACTTTC	CASSLATLTGAGANVLTF